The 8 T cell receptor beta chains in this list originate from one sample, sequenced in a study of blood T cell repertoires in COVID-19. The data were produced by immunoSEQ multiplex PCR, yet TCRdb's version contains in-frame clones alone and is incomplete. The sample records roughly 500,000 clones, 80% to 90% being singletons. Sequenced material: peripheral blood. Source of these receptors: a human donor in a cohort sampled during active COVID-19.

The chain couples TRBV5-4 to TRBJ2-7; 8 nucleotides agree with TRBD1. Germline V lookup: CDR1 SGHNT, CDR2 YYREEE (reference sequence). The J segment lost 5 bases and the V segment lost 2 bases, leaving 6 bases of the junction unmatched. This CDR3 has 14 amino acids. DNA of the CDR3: TGTGCCAGCAGCTTTCAGGGGGCGCGGGACGAGCAGTACTTC. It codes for CASSFQGARDEQYF.

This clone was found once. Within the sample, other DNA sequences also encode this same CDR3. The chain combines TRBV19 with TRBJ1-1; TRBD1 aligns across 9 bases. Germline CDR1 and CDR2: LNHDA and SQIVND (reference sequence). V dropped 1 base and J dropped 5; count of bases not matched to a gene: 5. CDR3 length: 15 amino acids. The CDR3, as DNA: TGTGCCAGTAGTATAGGCGGGACAGGGAATACTGAAGCTTTCTTT. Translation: CASSIGGTGNTEAFF.

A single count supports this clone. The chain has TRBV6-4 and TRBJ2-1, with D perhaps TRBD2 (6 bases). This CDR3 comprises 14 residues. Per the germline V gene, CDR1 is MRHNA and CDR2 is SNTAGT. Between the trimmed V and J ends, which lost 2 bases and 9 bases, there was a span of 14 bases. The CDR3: CASSDQQTSIEQFF. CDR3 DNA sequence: TGTGCCAGCAGTGACCAACAGACTAGTATTGAGCAGTTCTTC.

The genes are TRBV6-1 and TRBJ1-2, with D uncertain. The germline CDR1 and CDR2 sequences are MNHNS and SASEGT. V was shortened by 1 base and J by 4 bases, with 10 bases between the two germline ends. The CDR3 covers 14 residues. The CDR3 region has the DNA TGTGCCAGCAGTGAAGGTCGAGGTATCTATGGCTACACCTTC. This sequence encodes CASSEGRGIYGYTF.

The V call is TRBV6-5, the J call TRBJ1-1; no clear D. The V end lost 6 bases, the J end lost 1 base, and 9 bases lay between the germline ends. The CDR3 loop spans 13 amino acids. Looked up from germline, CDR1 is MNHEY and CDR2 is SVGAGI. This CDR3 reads CASSPDSNTEAFF. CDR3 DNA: TGTGCCAGCAGCCCCGACTCGAACACTGAAGCTTTCTTT.

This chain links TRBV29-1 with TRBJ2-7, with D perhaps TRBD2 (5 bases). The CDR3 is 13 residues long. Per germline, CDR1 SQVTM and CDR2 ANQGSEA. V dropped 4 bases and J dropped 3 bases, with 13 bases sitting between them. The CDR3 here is CSVGVARNYEQYF. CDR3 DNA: TGCAGCGTTGGAGTAGCGCGAAACTACGAGCAGTACTTC.

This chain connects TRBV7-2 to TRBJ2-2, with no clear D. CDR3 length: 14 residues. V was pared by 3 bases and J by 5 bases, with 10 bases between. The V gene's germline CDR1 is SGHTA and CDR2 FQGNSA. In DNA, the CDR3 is TGTGCCAGCAGCTTGCTCTTAGCAACCGGGGAGCTGTTTTTT. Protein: CASSLLLATGELFF.

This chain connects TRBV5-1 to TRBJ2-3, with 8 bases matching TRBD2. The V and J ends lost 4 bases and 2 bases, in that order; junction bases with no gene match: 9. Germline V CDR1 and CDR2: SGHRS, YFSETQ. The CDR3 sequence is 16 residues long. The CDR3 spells CASSIGLAALTDTQYF. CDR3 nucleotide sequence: TGCGCCAGCAGCATCGGACTAGCAGCCCTCACAGATACGCAGTATTTT.